This T cell receptor (beta chain) came from a study of metastatic and nonmetastatic thyroid tumors. Patients were all untreated before their thyroid surgery. TCRdb re-clonotyped the PCR reads through MiXCR. The sample carries 40,000 or so clones, roughly 26% recorded once. This clone was detected only a few times. The CDR3 length is 18 residues. V gave up 5 bases and J gave up 4 bases, with 24 bases separating them. Germline assignment: CDR1 SGHAT and CDR2 FQNNGV. This chain joins TRBV11-2 and TRBJ2-1; perhaps D is TRBD1 or TRBD2 (5 bases each). This TCR was sampled from a female donor with papillary thyroid cancer or a benign thyroid nodule (not recorded which). Some clones in this sample may be carry-over from other donors' samples. Sample: blood. The CDR3 is CASSEGPRLGRIYNEQFF. In DNA, the CDR3 is TGTGCCAGCAGCGAAGGCCCCAGGTTGGGACGAATTTACAATGAGCAGTTCTTC.